What follows are 31 T cell receptor beta chains derived from one specimen sequenced in a study of metastatic and nonmetastatic thyroid tumors. The entire patient cohort was treatment-naive prior to thyroid surgery. MiXCR re-clonotyped the PCR reads for TCRdb. Among about 38,000 clones listed, roughly 26% were seen once. The sequenced sample was blood. These receptors were obtained from a female donor with papillary thyroid cancer or a benign thyroid nodule (not recorded which). Some clones in this sample may be carry-over from other donors' samples.

The V call is TRBV28, the J call TRBJ2-7, with 7 bases aligning to TRBD1. The CDR3 spans 15 residues. The V gene's germline CDR1 is MDHEN and CDR2 SYDVKM. With V trimmed by 1 base and J by 3 bases, 6 bases remained unmatched. The chain's CDR3 is CASSLSWTGGYEQYF. The CDR3 bases are TGTGCCAGCAGTTTATCCTGGACAGGCGGCTACGAGCAGTACTTC.

Within the sample, this clone is medium-sized. The genes are TRBV27 and TRBJ1-2; TRBD1 might be the D (6 bases). Germline V CDR1 and CDR2: MNHEY, SMNVEV (reference sequence). The germline V and J ends were trimmed by 6 bases and 5 bases, with 13 bases remaining between them. This CDR3 is built from 13 residues. CDR3 nucleotide sequence: TGTGCCAGCAGCTCTTTAACAGGGTATGGCTACACCTTC. Amino acid sequence: CASSSLTGYGYTF.

In its sample, this clone was seen many times. The chain joins TRBV11-2 to TRBJ2-3; maybe TRBD2 (5 bases). Looked up from germline, CDR1 is SGHAT and CDR2 is FQNNGV. The CDR3 runs 20 residues. V was trimmed by 0 bases and J by 6 bases, leaving 28 bases between them. CDR3 sequence reads: CASSLEVASQLGSSPDTQYF. CDR3 DNA: TGTGCCAGCAGCTTAGAGGTGGCCTCACAATTGGGTTCTAGCCCCGATACGCAGTATTTT.

This sequence joins TRBV5-1 and TRBJ2-3; D unclear. The CDR3 consists of 14 residues. Trimming removed 3 bases at V and 0 bases at J, with 8 bases between. Per the germline V gene, CDR1 is SGHRS and CDR2 is YFSETQ. Here the CDR3 DNA reads TGCGCCAGCAGCTGGGCCTCTAGCACAGATACGCAGTATTTT. Residues: CASSWASSTDTQYF.

This clone appeared a few times. The chain carries TRBV6-5 and TRBJ1-2; D ambiguous. V was cut by 0 bases and J by 7 bases, with 12 bases left in between. This CDR3 spans 14 amino acids. Germline assignment: CDR1 MNHEY and CDR2 SVGAGI. In DNA form, the CDR3 reads TGTGCCAGCAGTTACTCGACCGCCCTTGGTGGCTACACCTTC. It codes for CASSYSTALGGYTF.

This clone was seen a few times. V usage is TRBV10-2 and J usage is TRBJ2-7; D gene ambiguous. Trimming shortened V by 4 bases and J by 5 bases, and 12 bases separated the two germline ends. Germline V CDR1 and CDR2: WSHSY, SAAADI. The CDR3 runs to 13 residues. The CDR3, as DNA: TGCGCCAGCAGTGGGCCTCTCTTTGACGAGCAGTACTTC. It is translated as CASSGPLFDEQYF.

J is TRBJ2-7 and V is TRBV7-2; 7 nucleotides align to TRBD2. The CDR3 extends over 14 amino acids. The J segment lost 2 bases and the V segment lost 5 bases, leaving 6 bases of the junction unmatched. The germline V gene encodes CDR1 SGHTA and CDR2 FQGNSA. DNA for the CDR3: TGTGCCAGCAGCCCGAGCGGGAAACCCTACGAGCAGTACTTC. Translation: CASSPSGKPYEQYF.

This clone was observed a handful of times. Within the sample, other DNA sequences also encode this same CDR3. The V call is TRBV7-2, the J call TRBJ2-3; D gene unclear. V lost 0 bases, J lost 6 bases, and 1 base lay in between. From germline, CDR1 is SGHTA and CDR2 FQGNSA. This CDR3 spans 11 amino acids. CDR3 in amino acids: CASSLADTQYF. The CDR3 DNA follows: TGTGCCAGCAGCTTAGCCGATACGCAGTATTTT.

This clone is labeled as medium-sized (0.01 to 0.1%). The chain has TRBV28 and TRBJ1-2; possibly TRBD1 for D (5 bases). The CDR3 totals 14 residues. Germline CDR1 and CDR2: MDHEN and SYDVKM. V lost 7 bases and J lost 3, with 15 bases in between. Here the CDR3 DNA reads TGTGCCAGCACCTATGGTCGGGGGGACTATGGCTACACCTTC. The encoded protein is CASTYGRGDYGYTF.

This clone occurred many times. The V gene is TRBV19, the J gene TRBJ1-5; 7 bases line up with TRBD1. The J segment lost 11 bases and the V segment lost 3 bases, leaving 7 bases of the junction unmatched. The CDR3 totals 13 residues. Germline-derived CDR1 and CDR2 are LNHDA and SQIVND (reference sequence). The CDR3 is CASSIQRDSSQHF. CDR3 DNA: TGTGCCAGTAGTATCCAACGGGACAGTTCCCAGCATTTT.

The chain uses TRBV5-8 and TRBJ1-1; 7 bases fit TRBD1. The CDR3 spans 16 residues. Germline V gene sequence: CDR1 SGHTS, CDR2 YDEGEE. Trimming removed 0 bases from V and 1 base from J; junction bases left unmatched: 6. CDR3 residues: CASSLEGARENTEAFF. The CDR3, as DNA: TGTGCCAGCAGCTTGGAGGGGGCGAGGGAGAACACTGAAGCTTTCTTT.

The chain combines TRBV28 with TRBJ1-1; 8 positions agree with TRBD1. With V trimmed by 3 bases and J by 4 bases, 1 base remained unmatched. This CDR3 has 13 amino acids. CDR1 is MDHEN, CDR2 SYDVKM, per germline. The CDR3 DNA reads TGTGCCAGCAGTTTCAGGGGGCGCACTGAAGCTTTCTTT. Amino acid sequence: CASSFRGRTEAFF. The full variable domain, completed using reference TRBV28 and TRBJ1-1, is DVKVTQSSRYLVKRTGEKVFLECVQDMDHENMFWYRQDPGLGLRLIYFSYDVKMKEKGDIPEGYSVSREKKERFSLILESASTNQTSMYLCASSFRGRTEAFFGQGTRLTVV.

This clone showed up many times. V and J are TRBV7-9 and TRBJ2-5; no clear D. CDR1 and CDR2 (germline): SEHNR, FQNEAQ (reference sequence). Trimming took 2 bases from V and 4 from J, leaving 2 bases between them. CDR3 size: 11 residues. DNA for the CDR3: TGTGCCAGCAGCTTATTAGAGACCCAGTACTTC. This encodes CASSLLETQYF.

About this clone: A read error is possible here, since a much larger clone lies one base away. The CDR3 here is CASSLGEGVQPQHF. The CDR3 nucleotides read TGTGCCAGCAGCTTGGGAGAGGGGGTACAGCCCCAGCATTTT. The V gene is TRBV5-6, the J gene TRBJ1-5; TRBD1 is a possible D gene (6 bases). Trimming took off 0 bases at V and 7 bases at J, with 11 bases between the two ends. Germline values: CDR1 SGHDT, CDR2 YYEEEE. This CDR3 is built from 14 residues. Filled out from reference TRBV5-6 and TRBJ1-5, the complete variable domain reads DAGVTQSPTHLIKTRGQQVTLRCSPKSGHDTVSWYQQALGQGPQFIFQYYEEEERQRGNFPDRFSGHQFPNYSSELNVNALLLGDSALYLCASSLGEGVQPQHFGDGTRLSIL.

This clone was detected ten times or more. The rearrangement links TRBV29-1 to TRBJ2-7; 10 bases line up with TRBD1. Trimming cost V 6 bases and J 2 bases; bases outside gene matches: 13. Looked up from germline, CDR1 is SQVTM and CDR2 is ANQGSEA. The CDR3 has 16 amino acids. In DNA, the CDR3 is TGCAGCGTCCTTGGGGGAGCCGGGACAGGGGCCTACGAGCAGTACTTC. Its protein is CSVLGGAGTGAYEQYF.

This clone has a count of ten or more. The chain recombines TRBV29-1 with TRBJ2-6; 10 bases line up with TRBD1. The V gene end was trimmed by 7 bases and the J gene end by 1 base; junction bases not matched to a gene: 7. The CDR3 totals 16 residues. Germline assignment: CDR1 SQVTM and CDR2 ANQGSEA. CDR3: CSAVAGQGSGANVLTF. DNA of the CDR3: TGCAGCGCCGTGGCGGGACAGGGGTCTGGGGCCAACGTCCTGACTTTC.

In the case of this clone: An end of the junction does not agree with germline; a read error may underlie this. V usage is TRBV6-1 and J usage is TRBJ1-5; no definite D call. Germline CDR1 is MNHNS and CDR2 is SASEGT. The CDR3 extends over 13 amino acids. In nucleotides, the CDR3 is TGTGCCAGCAGAGAAGGGAACAATCAGCCCCAGCATTTT. Its protein is CASREGNNQPQHF.

There are a few counts of this clone. This chain links TRBV27 with TRBJ1-2; D not certain. Germline CDR1 MNHEY, CDR2 SMNVEV (reference sequence). This CDR3 is 14 amino acids long. Deletions cut 6 bases from V and 7 bases from J, with 18 bases between. CDR3 coding DNA: TGTGCCAGCAGGGCCGTCGGGCCTCTGGCTGGCTACACCTTC. Its translation: CASRAVGPLAGYTF.

V usage is TRBV9 and J usage is TRBJ2-1, with TRBD2 matching over 7 bases. The germline V gene has CDR1 SGDLS and CDR2 YYNGEE. This CDR3 has 17 amino acids. With V trimmed by 0 bases and J by 8 bases, 14 bases remained unmatched. Here the CDR3 reads CASSVEPLGLGGHEQFF. CDR3 bases: TGTGCCAGCAGCGTAGAGCCGCTTGGACTAGGAGGGCATGAGCAGTTCTTC.

In its sample, this clone was seen a few times. The chain has TRBV10-1 and TRBJ2-1; 8 bases map to TRBD2. This CDR3 comprises 16 residues. Losses at the gene ends were 2 bases for V and 9 bases for J; bases not matched to a gene: 12. CDR1 WNHNN and CDR2 SYGVQD come from the germline V gene (reference sequence). The CDR3 sequence: CASSEIIAGSNGEQFF. The CDR3, as DNA: TGCGCCAGCAGTGAGATTATAGCGGGGTCCAATGGTGAGCAGTTCTTC.

The chain employs TRBV12-5 and TRBJ2-5; no clear D gene. Trimming left V 6 bases short and J 3 bases short, with 11 bases between. The CDR3 has 13 residues. Germline CDR1 and CDR2: LGHNT and FRNRAP. The CDR3 nucleotides are TGTGCTAGTGGCCTGTTGGGTAAAGAGACCCAGTACTTC. It is translated as CASGLLGKETQYF. The variable domain in full, completed from reference TRBV12-5 and TRBJ2-5, reads DARVTQTPRHKVTEMGQEVTMRCQPILGHNTVFWYRQTMMQGLELLAYFRNRAPLDDSGMPKDRFSAEMPDATLATLKIQPSEPRDSAVYFCASGLLGKETQYFGPGTRLLVL.

The CDR3 region has the DNA TGTGCCAGCCATCCAGCGGGGGGGCTAGGAGAGACCCAGTACTTC. Protein sequence: CASHPAGGLGETQYF. The genes are TRBV7-2 and TRBJ2-5; TRBD2 agrees at 10 bases. Germline assignment: CDR1 SGHTA and CDR2 FQGNSA. The CDR3 loop spans 15 amino acids. The junction had 10 bases not matched to a gene; V was cut back by 8 bases and J by 4 bases.

This clone was counted ten times or more. The chain has TRBV4-1 and TRBJ2-3, with D possibly matching TRBD1 (7 bases). The CDR3 length is 15 residues. Germline V gives CDR1 MGHRA, CDR2 YSYEKL. Trimming removed 2 bases at V and 6 bases at J, with 15 bases between. The CDR3, as DNA: TGCGCCAGCAGCCAACAGGGGGGAGCTTCGGATACGCAGTATTTT. Amino acid sequence: CASSQQGGASDTQYF.

In its sample, this clone was seen a few times. The rearrangement links TRBV28 to TRBJ2-7; TRBD1 is a possible D gene (6 bases). Trimming took off 8 bases at V and 2 bases at J, with 16 bases between the two ends. Germline assignment: CDR1 MDHEN and CDR2 SYDVKM. The CDR3 is 14 residues long. The CDR3 nucleotides are TGTGCCAGCCGACAGGAGGCGGTCCCCTACGAGCAGTACTTC. Translation gives CASRQEAVPYEQYF.

The sample holds one count of this clone. Given the absence of the conserved phenylalanine or tryptophan at the CDR3 end, a read error is likely. No DNA is shown, since the ends of the CDR3 on it are uncertain; the CDR3 is the one TCRdb lists. This sequence joins TRBV9 and TRBJ1-6; the table's D call, TRBD1, was not checked against the DNA. The CDR3 is made up of 15 amino acids, end residues included. Germline CDR1 is SGDLS and CDR2 is YYNGEE. The CDR3 spells CASSFGGNDYSPLQL.

The V and J genes are TRBV5-1 and TRBJ2-1; 8 positions match TRBD2. J lost 4 bases, V lost 6 bases, and 6 bases had no gene match. The CDR3 has 14 amino acids. Germline values: CDR1 SGHRS, CDR2 YFSETQ. The CDR3 sequence is CASTYLAGYNEQFF. CDR3 in DNA: TGCGCCAGCACATATCTAGCGGGTTACAATGAGCAGTTCTTC. The variable domain in full, with the rest retrieved from reference TRBV5-1 and TRBJ2-1, is KAGVTQTPRYLIKTRGQQVTLSCSPISGHRSVSWYQQTPGQGLQFLFEYFSETQRNKGNFPGRFSGRQFSNSRSEMNVSTLELGDSALYLCASTYLAGYNEQFFGPGTRLTVL.

V is TRBV6-5 and J is TRBJ1-1; unclear D gene. Germline loops: CDR1 MNHEY, CDR2 SVGAGI. V lost 2 bases and J lost 10, with 8 bases in between. The CDR3 is 11 amino acids. The CDR3 sequence: CASSYLERAFF. In DNA form, the CDR3 reads TGTGCCAGCAGTTACCTAGAAAGAGCTTTCTTT.

The chain links TRBV5-1 to TRBJ2-1; TRBD1 might be the D (6 bases). Germline CDR1 and CDR2: SGHRS and YFSETQ. This CDR3 is built from 14 residues. The V gene lost 4 bases and the J gene lost 0 bases, with 8 bases spanning the gap. The CDR3 DNA reads TGCGCCAGCAGCATGGACAGCTCCTACAATGAGCAGTTCTTC. Protein: CASSMDSSYNEQFF.

The chain links TRBV20-1 to TRBJ2-1; 8 bases fit TRBD2. The CDR3 has 15 amino acids. The ends lost 6 bases at V and 6 bases at J; junction bases unmatched: 13. CDR1 is DFQATT and CDR2 is SNEGSKA in the germline V gene (reference sequence). DNA for the CDR3: TGCAGTGCCCACCAATTAGCGGGATTAAGCAATGAGCAGTTCTTC. The encoded protein is CSAHQLAGLSNEQFF.

On this clone: The junction shows a germline mismatch at one end, possibly a read error. V usage is TRBV20-1 and J usage is TRBJ2-3; 12 nucleotides match TRBD2. Germline loops: CDR1 DFQATT, CDR2 SNEGSKA (reference sequence). The CDR3 loop spans 13 amino acids. Written as DNA, the CDR3 is TGCATTGCTAGCGGGGGGGCCTCAGATACGCAGTATTTT. It encodes CIASGGASDTQYF.

With regard to this clone: The conserved closing phenylalanine or tryptophan is absent in this CDR3, likely reflecting a read error. The chain couples TRBV7-8 to TRBJ1-1; possibly TRBD1 for D (5 bases). Looked up from germline, CDR1 is SGHVS and CDR2 is FQNEAQ. CDR3 length: 12 residues. Trimming cost V 10 bases and J 7 bases, with 16 bases left between them. Written as DNA, the CDR3 is TGTGCCACTGACCTGGGAAGGGGTGAAGCTTTCTTA. Protein sequence: CATDLGRGEAFL.